These T cell receptor beta chains were read from a single sample in a study of T cells in Graves' hyperthyroidism and ophthalmopathy. TCRdb itself ran the multiplex PCR reads through MiXCR, one entry per CDR3 protein. This sample has under 400,000 distinct CDR3 sequences, with about 20% found just once. The specimen sequenced was blood. These receptor sequences come from a woman between 45 and 65 years old with Graves' hyperthyroidism. CDR3s include the opening cysteine and the closing phenylalanine or tryptophan. A D gene is named only where the DNA matches it firmly. Clone size, where shown, is once, few, many, or a class for clones that have expanded.

J gene: TRBJ2-6
V gene: TRBV20-1
D gene: -
clone size: few
CDR3 protein: CSATRGDSGANVLTF
CDR3 DNA: TGCAGTGCCACCAGGGGGGACTCTGGGGCCAACGTCCTGACTTTC

J gene: TRBJ1-4
V gene: TRBV12-3/TRBV12-4
D gene: -
clone size: many
CDR3 protein: CASSLMGNEKLFF
CDR3 DNA: TGTGCCAGCAGTTTAATGGGGAATGAAAAACTGTTTTTT

J gene: TRBJ2-2
V gene: TRBV6-2/TRBV6-3
D gene: -
clone size: -
CDR3 protein: CASSLVHTGELFF
CDR3 DNA: TGTGCCAGCAGTTTGGTTCACACCGGGGAGCTGTTTTTT

J gene: TRBJ2-7
V gene: TRBV20-1
D gene: TRBD2
clone size: -
CDR3 protein: CSAREYGTSDTYEQYF
CDR3 DNA: TGCAGTGCTAGAGAGTACGGGACTAGCGACACCTACGAGCAGTACTTC

J gene: TRBJ1-5
V gene: TRBV5-1
D gene: -
clone size: many
CDR3 protein: CASSWTVGDQPQHF
CDR3 DNA: TGCGCCAGCAGCTGGACAGTGGGGGATCAGCCCCAGCATTTT

J gene: TRBJ2-7
V gene: TRBV6-1
D gene: -
clone size: many
CDR3 protein: CASSEVTVGEQYF
CDR3 DNA: TGTGCCAGCAGTGAAGTAACGGTGGGGGAGCAGTACTTC

J gene: TRBJ1-1
V gene: TRBV6-1
D gene: -
clone size: few
CDR3 protein: CASSRSFAGNTEAFF
CDR3 DNA: TGTGCCAGCAGCCGCTCTTTTGCAGGCAACACTGAAGCTTTCTTT

J gene: TRBJ1-6
V gene: TRBV28
D gene: -
clone size: -
CDR3 protein: CASSLYGPYSYSPLHF
CDR3 DNA: TGTGCCAGCAGTTTATACGGCCCCTATAGTTATTCACCCCTCCACTTT

J gene: TRBJ2-2
V gene: TRBV6-2/TRBV6-3
D gene: TRBD1
clone size: few
CDR3 protein: CASSYSGTGTGELFF
CDR3 DNA: TGTGCCAGCAGTTATTCCGGGACAGGGACCGGGGAGCTGTTTTTT

J gene: TRBJ2-7
V gene: TRBV6-2/TRBV6-3
D gene: TRBD2
clone size: many
CDR3 protein: CASSYSGTSLDEQYF
CDR3 DNA: TGTGCCAGCAGTTACTCCGGGACTAGTCTCGACGAGCAGTACTTC

J gene: TRBJ2-1
V gene: TRBV2
D gene: -
clone size: -
CDR3 protein: CASREQGGGEQFF
CDR3 DNA: TGTGCCAGCAGGGAGCAGGGGGGCGGGGAGCAGTTCTTC

J gene: TRBJ2-5
V gene: TRBV7-8
D gene: TRBD2
clone size: many
CDR3 protein: CASSPGLAGLGKTQYF
CDR3 DNA: TGTGCCAGCAGCCCAGGACTAGCGGGGTTGGGAAAGACCCAGTACTTC

J gene: TRBJ2-1
V gene: TRBV28
D gene: -
clone size: many
CDR3 protein: CASSPTGERPLGEQFF
CDR3 DNA: TGTGCCAGCAGCCCGACCGGGGAGCGGCCGCTAGGTGAGCAGTTCTTC

J gene: TRBJ1-1
V gene: TRBV9
D gene: TRBD1
clone size: -
CDR3 protein: CASSRLEGQPPEAFF
CDR3 DNA: TGTGCCAGCAGCAGGCTTGAGGGACAGCCCCCCGAAGCTTTCTTT

J gene: TRBJ2-7
V gene: TRBV19
D gene: -
clone size: -
CDR3 protein: CASSIGPLYEQYF
CDR3 DNA: TGTGCCAGTAGTATTGGTCCCCTCTACGAGCAGTACTTC

J gene: TRBJ2-2
V gene: TRBV7-2
D gene: -
clone size: -
CDR3 protein: CASSLVSRFGELFF
CDR3 DNA: TGTGCCAGCAGCTTAGTGTCCAGGTTCGGGGAGCTGTTTTTT

J gene: TRBJ2-7
V gene: TRBV4-1
D gene: TRBD2
clone size: few
CDR3 protein: CASSQERTSDEQYF
CDR3 DNA: TGCGCCAGCAGCCAAGAACGGACTAGCGACGAGCAGTACTTC

J gene: TRBJ2-6
V gene: TRBV28
D gene: -
clone size: few
CDR3 protein: CASSQGQTGANVLTF
CDR3 DNA: TGTGCCAGCAGTCAAGGGCAAACTGGGGCCAACGTCCTGACTTTC

J gene: TRBJ2-5
V gene: TRBV5-1
D gene: TRBD2
clone size: few
CDR3 protein: CASSFQGLAGEWETQYF
CDR3 DNA: TGCGCCAGCAGCTTCCAAGGACTAGCGGGAGAATGGGAGACCCAGTACTTC

J gene: TRBJ1-2
V gene: TRBV3-1
D gene: TRBD1
clone size: few
CDR3 protein: CASMDRGSGYGYTF
CDR3 DNA: TGTGCCAGCATGGACAGGGGTTCTGGCTATGGCTACACCTTC